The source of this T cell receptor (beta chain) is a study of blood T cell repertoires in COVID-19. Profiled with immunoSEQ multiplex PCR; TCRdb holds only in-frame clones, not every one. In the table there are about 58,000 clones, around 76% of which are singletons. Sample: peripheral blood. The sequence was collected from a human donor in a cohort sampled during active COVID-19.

The CDR3, as DNA: TGTGCCAGCAGCCAAGACCTAGCGGGATATTCTCGGTTCTTC. Its protein product is CASSQDLAGYSRFF. This chain joins TRBV3-1 (or the pseudogene TRBV3-2) and TRBJ2-1; TRBD2 agrees at 9 bases. The ends lost 0 bases at V and 15 bases at J; junction bases unmatched: 9. The V gene's germline CDR1 is LGHDT and CDR2 YNNKEL (reference sequence). The CDR3 is made up of 14 amino acids.